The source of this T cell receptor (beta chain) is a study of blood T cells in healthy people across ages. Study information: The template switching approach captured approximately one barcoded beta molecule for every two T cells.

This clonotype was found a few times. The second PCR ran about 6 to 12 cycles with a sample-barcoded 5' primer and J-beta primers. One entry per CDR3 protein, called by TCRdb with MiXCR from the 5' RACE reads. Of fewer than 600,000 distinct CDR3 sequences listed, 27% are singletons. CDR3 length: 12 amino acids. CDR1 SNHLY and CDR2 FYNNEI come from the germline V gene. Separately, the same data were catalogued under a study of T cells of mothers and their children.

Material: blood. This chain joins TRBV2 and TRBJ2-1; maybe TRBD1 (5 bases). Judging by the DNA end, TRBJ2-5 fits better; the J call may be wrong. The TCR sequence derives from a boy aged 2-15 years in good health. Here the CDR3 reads CASKQDKETQYF. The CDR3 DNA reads TGTGCCAGCAAACAGGACAAAGAGACCCAGTACTTC.